This passage covers 30 T cell receptor beta chains from one sample sequenced in a study of T-cell reconstitution after alpha-beta-depleted transplantation in children. Unique molecular identifiers were incorporated during preparation of the TCRbeta library. TCRdb used MiXCR to reprocess the PCR reads, holding one entry per CDR3 protein. Here the sample spans some 200,000 distinct CDR3 sequences, about 8.7% being singletons. The starting material was PBMCs, mostly from graft donor cells, obtained 360 days after TCRalphabeta/CD19-depleted stem cell transplant. These receptors were collected from a male patient aged 2-10 years who had a stem cell transplant for acute myeloid leukemia, so the T cells may come from the graft donor.

This clonotype was found many times. CDR3 bases: TGTGCCAGCAGTGAAGCGGGCCGACATACTGAAGCTTTCTTT. Its protein is CASSEAGRHTEAFF. The chain uses TRBV6-1 and TRBJ1-1; D not resolved. The CDR3 spans 14 residues. Germline V gives CDR1 MNHNS, CDR2 SASEGT. Trimming stripped 0 bases from V and 5 bases from J, with 10 bases between.

Ten or more counts support this clonotype. The chain employs TRBV3-1 and TRBJ2-7; possible D gene TRBD2, 5 bases. Germline CDR1 reads LGHDT; CDR2 reads YNNKEL (reference sequence). V lost 0 bases, J lost 3 bases, and 15 bases lay in between. CDR3 size: 16 residues. The CDR3 loop reads CASSQDREGVGYEQYF. In DNA form, the CDR3 reads TGTGCCAGCAGCCAAGATAGAGAGGGCGTAGGCTACGAGCAGTACTTC.

This clonotype came up a few times. The gene calls are TRBV10-3 and TRBJ2-6, with TRBD1 identical over 8 bases. Per the germline V gene, CDR1 is ENHRY and CDR2 is SYGVKD. This CDR3 is built from 18 residues. The J segment lost 5 bases and the V segment lost 2 bases, leaving 11 bases of the junction unmatched. Here the CDR3 reads CAISEPGTGGSRANVLTF. CDR3 coding DNA: TGTGCCATCAGTGAGCCCGGGACAGGCGGGTCTCGGGCCAACGTCCTGACTTTC.

J is TRBJ2-7 and V is TRBV20-1; perhaps TRBD2 as D (5 bases). Germline-derived CDR1 and CDR2 are DFQATT and SNEGSKA (reference sequence). This CDR3 spans 14 amino acids. With 2 bases removed from V and 3 bases from J, the gap between germline ends came to 14 bases. CDR3 in DNA: TGCAGTGCTAGATTGAACGGGGTGGGCTACGAGCAGTACTTC. Protein: CSARLNGVGYEQYF.

At least ten counts were recorded for this clonotype. The V call is TRBV20-1, the J call TRBJ2-2, with 7 bases fitting TRBD2. Germline V CDR1 and CDR2: DFQATT, SNEGSKA (reference sequence). The CDR3 totals 15 residues. Trimming removed 1 base from V and 0 bases from J; junction bases left unmatched: 2. This CDR3 reads CSARVAGANTGELFF. The CDR3 nucleotides are TGCAGTGCTAGAGTTGCGGGGGCGAACACCGGGGAGCTGTTTTTT.

This clonotype was recorded a few times. The chain employs TRBV4-3 and TRBJ2-7, with 9 nucleotides matching TRBD1. Germline V lookup: CDR1 LGHNA, CDR2 YSLEER. The CDR3 covers 16 residues. The junction had 8 bases not matched to a gene; V was cut back by 0 bases and J by 5 bases. Here the CDR3 DNA reads TGCGCCAGCAGCCAAGAACGTTTAGGACAGGGGAACGAGCAGTACTTC. Translated, it gives CASSQERLGQGNEQYF.

The table lists this clonotype with many counts. This chain connects TRBV5-1 to TRBJ2-7; no firm D call. Trimming left V 0 bases short and J 3 bases short, with 4 bases between. The CDR3 contains 12 residues. Germline V gives CDR1 SGHRS, CDR2 YFSETQ. The CDR3 here is CASSLDHYEQYF. CDR3 in DNA: TGCGCCAGCAGCTTGGATCACTACGAGCAGTACTTC.

This chain joins TRBV20-1 and TRBJ2-7; 7 positions match TRBD2. Trimming removed 0 bases from V and 1 base from J; junction bases left unmatched: 6. CDR3 length equals 15 residues. Germline values: CDR1 DFQATT, CDR2 SNEGSKA (reference sequence). The CDR3 region has the DNA TGCAGTGCTAGAGATCGAGGCGGGAGTTCCTACGAGCAGTACTTC. Translation gives CSARDRGGSSYEQYF.

The sample holds many counts of this clonotype. The rearrangement uses TRBV24-1 and TRBJ2-1, with D perhaps TRBD2 (5 bases). V gave up 0 bases and J gave up 7 bases, with 6 bases separating them. This CDR3 has 13 residues. Germline V gives CDR1 KGHDR, CDR2 SFDVKD. The CDR3 here is CATSDLRGNEQFF. The DNA for the CDR3 is TGTGCCACCAGTGATTTGCGAGGGAATGAGCAGTTCTTC.

The chain employs TRBV6-2 or TRBV6-3 and TRBJ2-7, with D perhaps matching TRBD1 (5 bases). V was pared by 2 bases and J by 3 bases, with 14 bases between. The CDR3 has 15 residues. CDR1 is MNHEY, CDR2 SVGEGT, per germline. The CDR3 sequence: CASSYDTGRFYEQYF. DNA for the CDR3: TGTGCCAGCAGTTACGACACAGGACGATTCTACGAGCAGTACTTC.

The table lists this clonotype with many counts. The chain joins TRBV12-3 or TRBV12-4 to TRBJ2-3; D ambiguous. The CDR3 totals 16 residues. Trimming took 2 bases from V and 2 from J, leaving 14 bases between them. The CDR3, as DNA: TGTGCCAGCAGTTTAACCAATGGGGTCCACACAGATACGCAGTATTTT. It specifies CASSLTNGVHTDTQYF.

The table lists this clonotype with a few counts. The chain employs TRBV6-1 and TRBJ2-7, with 7 bases identical to TRBD2. Trimming removed 4 bases from V and 3 bases from J; junction bases left unmatched: 9. In germline, CDR1 is MNHNS, CDR2 SASEGT. The CDR3 length is 15 residues. The CDR3 loop is CASSANPGRDYEQYV. The CDR3 bases are TGTGCCAGCAGTGCTAACCCGGGGAGGGACTACGAGCAGTACGTC.

This clonotype has at least ten counts. The chain carries TRBV4-3 and TRBJ2-2; 7 bases are a match to TRBD2. CDR1 and CDR2 (germline): LGHNA, YSLEER. The CDR3 extends over 16 amino acids. With V trimmed by 5 bases and J by 0 bases, 6 bases remained unmatched. CDR3 in amino acids: CASSSQLATNTGELFF. The CDR3 DNA reads TGCGCCAGCAGCTCCCAACTAGCGACGAACACCGGGGAGCTGTTTTTT.

This clonotype was observed a handful of times. V and J are TRBV12-3 or TRBV12-4 and TRBJ2-3, with 12 bases identical to TRBD2. CDR3 length: 16 amino acids. The ends lost 8 bases at V and 4 bases at J; junction bases unmatched: 10. CDR3 residues: CASQTPRLAGADTQYF. DNA of the CDR3: TGTGCCAGCCAGACCCCCCGACTAGCGGGAGCAGATACGCAGTATTTT.

This chain links TRBV6-1 with TRBJ1-5; no definite D call. Germline lookup yields CDR1 MNHNS and CDR2 SASEGT. V was trimmed by 2 bases and J by 9 bases, leaving 14 bases between them. The CDR3 has 14 amino acids. CDR3 coding DNA: TGTGCCAGCAGTGAATGGGCGAGAGTCACGCCCCAGCATTTT. Protein: CASSEWARVTPQHF.

This clonotype occurred many times. The V call is TRBV7-2, the J call TRBJ2-7; D is unresolved. CDR1 and CDR2 (germline): SGHTA, FQGNSA. The germline V and J ends were trimmed by 3 bases and 2 bases, with 5 bases remaining between them. The CDR3 length is 12 residues. The CDR3 DNA sequence: TGTGCCAGCAGCTTTTACACCTACGAGCAGTACTTC. It is translated as CASSFYTYEQYF.

This clonotype showed up just a few times. V and J are TRBV20-1 and TRBJ1-1, with TRBD1 identical over 9 bases. The CDR3 is 13 residues long. The germline CDR1 and CDR2 sequences are DFQATT and SNEGSKA (reference sequence). V shed 6 bases, J shed 3 bases, and the junction held 5 bases outside the gene matches. DNA of the CDR3: TGCAGTGCGTTAACAGGGGGCCACACTGAAGCTTTCTTT. This sequence encodes CSALTGGHTEAFF.

Only a few counts were recorded for this clonotype. The V gene is TRBV6-1, the J gene TRBJ2-1, with 14 bases fitting TRBD2. V trimming: 6 bases; J trimming: 3 bases; junction bases outside the gene matches: 7. The length of the CDR3 is 17 residues. Looked up from germline, CDR1 is MNHNS and CDR2 is SASEGT. The CDR3 bases are TGTGCCAGCAGGGGGACTAGCGGGAGTAGGGACTACAATGAGCAGTTCTTC. Translated, it gives CASRGTSGSRDYNEQFF.

This clonotype occurred many times. This rearrangement joins TRBV27 to TRBJ2-1; D gene ambiguous. The germline V and J ends were trimmed by 6 bases and 9 bases, with 12 bases remaining between them. There are 12 residues in the CDR3. Germline V gene data show CDR1 as MNHEY and CDR2 as SMNVEV (reference sequence). CDR3 in DNA: TGTGCCAGCAGCTCTCTATTCAGTGAGCAGTTCTTC. Encoded protein: CASSSLFSEQFF.

This clonotype was counted between two and nine times. This chain connects TRBV4-1 to TRBJ1-4, with D tentatively TRBD1 (5 bases). The V gene lost 0 bases and the J gene lost 0 bases, with 8 bases spanning the gap. Germline-derived CDR1 and CDR2 are MGHRA and YSYEKL. The CDR3 contains 16 residues. This CDR3 reads CASSQDKGPTNEKLFF. In DNA, the CDR3 is TGCGCCAGCAGCCAAGATAAGGGGCCAACTAATGAAAAACTGTTTTTT.

A few counts support this clonotype. This chain links TRBV20-1 with TRBJ2-5; D gene unclear. V lost 0 bases to trimming and J lost 0 bases, with 5 bases between them. CDR3 size: 13 residues. Germline values: CDR1 DFQATT, CDR2 SNEGSKA (reference sequence). The CDR3 DNA reads as TGCAGTGCTAGAGATAGGAACCAAGAGACCCAGTACTTC. It is translated as CSARDRNQETQYF.

This clonotype was seen a handful of times. V is TRBV25-1 and J is TRBJ2-1; weak D call: TRBD2 (5 bases). V lost 1 base and J lost 5, with 12 bases in between. In germline, CDR1 is MGHDK, CDR2 SYGVNS. The CDR3 covers 15 residues. The CDR3 DNA is TGTGCCAGCAGTGAATCCCTACGGGGTGACAATGAGCAGTTCTTC. This gives the protein CASSESLRGDNEQFF.

This clonotype came up many times. The gene calls are TRBV5-1 and TRBJ2-7, with 13 bases matching TRBD2. This CDR3 has 16 amino acids. Germline lookup yields CDR1 SGHRS and CDR2 YFSETQ. The ends lost 2 bases at V and 2 bases at J; junction bases unmatched: 4. This CDR3 reads CASSLLAGGGTYEQYF. The CDR3 bases are TGCGCCAGCAGCTTACTAGCGGGAGGGGGCACCTACGAGCAGTACTTC.

The chain uses TRBV7-2 and TRBJ2-1; weak D call: TRBD2 (6 bases). The V end was cut by 4 bases, the J end by 7 bases, with 14 bases between. CDR1 and CDR2 from the germline V gene are SGHTA and FQGNSA. This CDR3 has 14 amino acids. Written as DNA, the CDR3 is TGTGCCAGCAGCTCGCGTACTAGCCTTAATGAGCAGTTCTTC. It translates to CASSSRTSLNEQFF.

This chain connects TRBV28 to TRBJ1-2; no reliable D call. The V gene's germline CDR1 is MDHEN and CDR2 SYDVKM. This CDR3 comprises 15 residues. The V end was cut by 4 bases, the J end by 4 bases, with 16 bases between. CDR3 loop: CASSSGGAEAYGYTF. CDR3 nucleotide sequence: TGTGCCAGCAGTTCTGGCGGAGCGGAAGCCTATGGCTACACCTTC.

This clonotype was picked up many times. This chain links TRBV4-3 with TRBJ2-2; the D is unclear. The CDR3 consists of 14 residues. The V end was cut by 5 bases, the J end by 1 base, with 8 bases between. Germline loops: CDR1 LGHNA, CDR2 YSLEER. The CDR3 is CASSTSLNTGELFF. The CDR3 bases are TGCGCCAGCAGCACGAGTCTGAACACCGGGGAGCTGTTTTTT.

In this sample, this clonotype turned up many times. The chain carries TRBV20-1 and TRBJ2-3, with 10 bases that match TRBD2. Germline assignment: CDR1 DFQATT and CDR2 SNEGSKA (reference sequence). This CDR3 spans 14 amino acids. The junction had 6 bases not matched to a gene; V was cut back by 4 bases and J by 5 bases. The CDR3 nucleotides are TGCAGTGCTATTCTAGCGGGAGTTGGAGATACGCAGTATTTT. Translating gives CSAILAGVGDTQYF.

This clonotype was seen many times. The CDR3 DNA follows: TGTGCCAGCAGCTTAGCGGGGGTCCGGGGGGGCTACAATGAGCAGTTCTTC. Translated: CASSLAGVRGGYNEQFF. This chain connects TRBV7-6 to TRBJ2-1; TRBD2 matches at 8 bases. The CDR3 is 17 amino acids. Losses at the gene ends were 0 bases for V and 3 bases for J; bases not matched to a gene: 7. CDR1 is SGHVS and CDR2 is FNYEAQ in the germline V gene.

This clonotype appeared many times. The chain couples TRBV6-5 to TRBJ2-3; perhaps TRBD2 as D (6 bases). The CDR3 spans 16 residues. Germline V gene data show CDR1 as MNHEY and CDR2 as SVGAGI. Trimming stripped 0 bases from V and 0 bases from J, with 10 bases between. CDR3 nucleotides: TGTGCCAGCAGTTACTCGTACGGGGGAAGCACAGATACGCAGTATTTT. As protein: CASSYSYGGSTDTQYF.

This clonotype has just a few counts. This rearrangement joins TRBV5-6 to TRBJ1-3; D gene uncertain. Germline V gene sequence: CDR1 SGHDT, CDR2 YYEEEE. With 2 bases removed from V and 0 bases from J, the gap between germline ends came to 9 bases. The CDR3 has 15 residues. The CDR3 DNA reads TGTGCCAGCAGCTTACGTACCTACTCTGGAAACACCATATATTTT. Its protein product is CASSLRTYSGNTIYF.